This TCR beta chain emerged from a study of graft-versus-host responses after intestinal transplantation (dated by TCRdb to the early 2020s). In terms of the full investigation: Multivisceral, liver-intestinal, or isolated intestinal transplants were received by the recipients. Anti-thymocyte globulin induction was given to all recipients, followed by maintenance tacrolimus and steroids for roughly 3 years. Graft-versus-host and host-versus-graft alloreactive T cell clones were tracked in the graft, circulation and bone marrow after intestinal transplantation using bulk TCR-beta CDR3 sequencing. Alloreactive clones were identified by sequencing pre-transplant mixed lymphocyte reaction products and comparing these products with unstimulated pre-transplant donor and recipient T cells. The cohort enrolled about 23 intestinal transplant recipients, one of whom was a retransplant, and 3 patients without pretransplant specimens were excluded. Donor T cell macrochimerism was defined as a peak of at least 4% donor T cells among recipient peripheral blood mononuclear cells. Rather than going through the commercial service, samples from three later patients were sequenced in-house on an Illumina MiSeq and processed with MiXCR. General findings and caveats noted by the study authors: Peak levels of circulating GvH clones were associated with declines in HvG clones early after transplant. Conclusions were limited by the relatively low number and heterogeneity of intestinal transplant patients. GvH clones turned up in recipient bone marrow, with some appearing earlier in ileal mucosa or blood, a pattern consistent with an intestinal mucosal origin. In patients with donor T cell macrochimerism, the allografts had high GvH to HvG T cell clonal ratios.

Sample time point, as interpreted from the label and publication: cells obtained before transplantation from donor or recipient. CD3+CD4+ and CD3+CD8+ populations were FACS-sorted from unstimulated pre-transplant donor and recipient cells taken from spleen or lymph nodes. Library construction relied on the immunoSEQ multiplex PCR assay. For most patients, genomic DNA was isolated with the Qiagen DNeasy Blood and Tissue Kit and shipped frozen to Adaptive Biotechnologies for TCR sequencing. Adaptive Biotechnologies carried out high-throughput TCR-beta CDR3 sequencing of genomic DNA for most patients. In the source study's methods: Adaptive's ImmunoSEQ software supplied the TCR sequencing data for around 17 patients, while MiXCR and VDJtools were used to process three other patients. CD4 versus CD8 sorting errors were corrected by removing sequences found in both subsets at a frequency ratio below 5:1. CDR3 nucleotide sequences shared between donor and recipient were removed because the origin of such sequences could not be assigned. To count as alloreactive, a clone needed at least 2-fold expansion over unstimulated cells and a minimum CFSE-low frequency of 0.002% (template counts) or 0.001% (read counts). Clones were considered mappable if detected in sequenced pre-transplant spleen, lymph node, or MLR CFSE-low populations of the donor or recipient. Cumulative frequency of alloreactive clones was calculated as a percentage of all sequences weighted by copy number. TCRdb's version of the immuneACCESS table is confined to in-frame rearrangements and falls short of the full clone set. An unresolved V gene accounts for under half of the shortfall where checked; the remainder is of unknown origin. That table gives V, J and clone size, and the DNA gave D and trimming. The sample table holds roughly 89,000 clones, of which 91% were seen once. The top ten constitute approximately 0.1% of the sample.

For this clone: Its recognized antigen is unknown. The record has no base qualities; no much larger clone is one base away.

This sequence originates from a human donor who received an intestinal transplant. The sequences come from unstimulated CD4+ T cells sorted from spleen or lymph node cells, collected before intestinal transplant.

The sequenced DNA is TGTGCCAGTAGTATTACCGGGACAGTCTCTGGAAACACCATATATTTT. The encoded protein is CASSITGTVSGNTIYF. The V and J genes are TRBV19 and TRBJ1-3; 7 central nucleotides agree with TRBD1. From the germline V gene (reference sequence), CDR1 is LNHDA and CDR2 is SQIVND. The CDR3 goes from the cysteine to the phenylalanine over 16 residues. The CDR3 DNA has 48 bases and is translated from base 1. Ends trimmed: V by 3 bases, J by 0 bases; bases unmatched to a gene: 5.